The 22 T cell receptor beta chains presented below share a single source sample, sequenced in a study of T cells expressing NK-cell markers. TCRdb reprocessed the 5' RACE reads; each CDR3 protein has one entry and no DNA is given. Here the sample table reports a few hundred thousand distinct CDR3 sequences. Sequenced input: blood T cells: a sorted CD56 or NKG2C T cell subset, CD4+ or CD8+ T cells, or bulk PBMC T cells (not recorded which). The origin of the receptors is a man between 18 and 35 years old in good health.

This chain uses TRBV5-6 with TRBJ2-1. Germline CDR1 reads SGHDT; CDR2 reads YYEEEE. The CDR3 has 12 amino acids. The CDR3 sequence: CASSLQSNEQFF.

The chain combines TRBV5-6 with TRBJ2-2; without DNA, the TCRdb call of TRBD1 cannot be checked. Germline values: CDR1 SGHDT, CDR2 YYEEEE. The CDR3 totals 15 residues. The CDR3 protein is CASGFEGYYTGELFF.

The rearrangement links TRBV4-2 to TRBJ2-7; the TRBD1 assignment by TCRdb is unverifiable without DNA. This CDR3 is 14 amino acids long. The V gene's germline CDR1 is LGHNA and CDR2 YNFKEQ. The CDR3: CASSQPPRSYEQYF.

The chain recombines TRBV9 with TRBJ1-1; with no DNA, the TCRdb D assignment of TRBD1 cannot be verified. The CDR3 has 13 residues. Germline V CDR1 and CDR2: SGDLS, YYNGEE. The CDR3 loop reads CASSAGGNTEAFF.

J is TRBJ1-2 and V is TRBV12-3 or TRBV12-4. This CDR3 is built from 12 residues. The CDR3 loop is CASSLGTYGYTF.

V and J are TRBV12-3 or TRBV12-4 and TRBJ2-1. This CDR3 region has 14 residues. CDR3 in amino acids: CASSLTVNYNEQFF.

The rearrangement uses TRBV9 and TRBJ2-1; TCRdb picks TRBD2, but there is no DNA to check that call. This CDR3 region has 15 residues. Per the germline V gene, CDR1 is SGDLS and CDR2 is YYNGEE. The CDR3 region is CASSVLGTSINEQFF.

V and J are TRBV12-3 or TRBV12-4 and TRBJ2-2; TCRdb proposes TRBD2, but this gene call is untestable without DNA. The CDR3 totals 16 residues. CDR3: CASSLTGLAISGELFF.

The rearrangement joins TRBV7-2 to TRBJ2-3; TCRdb lists TRBD1, though no DNA is available to test this call. The CDR3 is 16 amino acids. The germline V gene has CDR1 SGHTA and CDR2 FQGNSA. The CDR3 spells CASSLGLAGSPDPQYF. Full variable domain (missing parts from reference TRBV7-2 and TRBJ2-3): GAGVSQSPSNKVTEKGKDVELRCDPISGHTALYWYRQSLGQGLEFLIYFQGNSAPDKSGLPSDRFSAERTGGSVSTLTIQRTQQEDSAVYLCASSLGLAGSPDPQYFGPGTRLTVL.

Here the CDR3 reads CASSQVDQGGGYTF. This chain uses TRBV4-3 with TRBJ1-2. CDR1 is LGHNA, CDR2 YSLEER, per germline. The CDR3 sequence is 14 residues long.

This chain uses TRBV12-3 or TRBV12-4 with TRBJ2-1; as DNA is missing, the TRBD1 call by TCRdb cannot be tested. This CDR3 has 15 amino acids. CDR3: CASSSRGHYSREQFF.

The rearrangement uses TRBV4-1 and TRBJ1-1; TCRdb names TRBD1, which stays unverified in the absence of DNA. The CDR3 totals 16 residues. Germline V lookup: CDR1 MGHRA, CDR2 YSYEKL. Here the CDR3 reads CASSPPGGKGNTEAFF.

This chain links TRBV7-6 with TRBJ2-5; TCRdb lists TRBD2, though no DNA is available to test this call. The CDR3 runs to 15 residues. The germline V gene has CDR1 SGHVS and CDR2 FNYEAQ. CDR3 sequence: CASSPEAPLSETQYF.

The chain links TRBV6-5 to TRBJ1-3. This CDR3 has 14 amino acids. Per germline, CDR1 MNHEY and CDR2 SVGAGI. CDR3 protein: CASTQAGPGNTIYF.

The genes are TRBV29-1 and TRBJ2-3. In germline, CDR1 is SQVTM, CDR2 ANQGSEA. The CDR3 extends over 14 amino acids. The CDR3 region is CSVTTLDRTDTQYF.

This rearrangement joins TRBV5-5 to TRBJ2-1; the TRBD1 assignment by TCRdb is unverifiable without DNA. The CDR3 runs 16 residues. The V gene's germline CDR1 is SGHKS and CDR2 YYEKEE (reference sequence). The CDR3 region is CASSSLGTPRVDEQFF. Complete variable domain (other parts from reference TRBV5-5 and TRBJ2-1): DAGVTQSPTHLIKTRGQQVTLRCSPISGHKSVSWYQQVLGQGPQFIFQYYEKEERGRGNFPDRFSARQFPNYSSELNVNALLLGDSALYLCASSSLGTPRVDEQFFGPGTRLTVL.

This chain connects TRBV5-1 to TRBJ1-1. CDR3 length: 16 residues. Germline CDR1 SGHRS, CDR2 YFSETQ. CDR3 protein: CASSLVGGLMNTEAFF.

The rearrangement joins TRBV4-3 to TRBJ2-7. The CDR3 consists of 15 residues. The germline gives CDR1 LGHNA, CDR2 YSLEER. CDR3 sequence: CASSQGTGNSYEQYF.

The rearrangement uses TRBV3-1 and TRBJ2-1; the D call of TRBD1 rests on TCRdb alone, since no DNA is present to check it. This CDR3 is 14 amino acids long. Germline V CDR1 and CDR2: LGHDT, YNNKEL (reference sequence). CDR3 protein: CASSRGTIYNEQFF.

The chain joins TRBV12-3 or TRBV12-4 to TRBJ1-6; TCRdb calls TRBD1, which cannot be checked without DNA. CDR3 size: 14 residues. CDR3 protein: CASKGQRNNSPLHF.

V gene TRBV29-1 combines with J gene TRBJ1-1. The germline V gene has CDR1 SQVTM and CDR2 ANQGSEA. The CDR3 covers 13 residues. The CDR3 region is CSVGRGSGTEAFF.

The chain joins TRBV10-3 to TRBJ2-7; as DNA is missing, the TRBD1 call by TCRdb cannot be tested. CDR3 length equals 15 residues. Germline V gene sequence: CDR1 ENHRY, CDR2 SYGVKD. CDR3 sequence reads: CAISESSGQVYEQYF.